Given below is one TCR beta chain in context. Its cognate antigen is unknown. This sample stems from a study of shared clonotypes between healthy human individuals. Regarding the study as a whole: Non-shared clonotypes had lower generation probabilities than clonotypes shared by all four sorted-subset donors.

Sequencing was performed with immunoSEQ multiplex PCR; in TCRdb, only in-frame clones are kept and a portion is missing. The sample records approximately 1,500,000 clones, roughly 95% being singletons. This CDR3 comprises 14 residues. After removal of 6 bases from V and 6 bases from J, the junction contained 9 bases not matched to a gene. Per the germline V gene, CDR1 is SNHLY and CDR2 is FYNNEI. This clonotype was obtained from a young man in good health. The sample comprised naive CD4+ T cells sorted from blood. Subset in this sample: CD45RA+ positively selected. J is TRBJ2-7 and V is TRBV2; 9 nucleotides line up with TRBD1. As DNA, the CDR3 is TGTGCCAGCAGAACCGGGACAGGGTTCCCCGAGCAGTACTTC. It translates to CASRTGTGFPEQYF.